These T cell receptor beta chains were read from a single sample in a study of blood T cell repertoires in COVID-19. Sequencing was performed with immunoSEQ multiplex PCR; in TCRdb, only in-frame clones are kept and a portion is missing. This sample yields hundreds of thousands of clones, of which about 87% are seen a single time; around 3% belongs to the top ten. Source material: PBMCs or T cells enriched from blood (not recorded which). Every receptor here comes from a woman aged 45-59 years who had recovered from COVID-19. Each CDR3 is given with its conserved first and last residue. The D gene is left open where the match is weak. For some rows the clone size is stated as once, few or many, or as a class when expanded; others skip it.

TRBJ1-3 NA TRBV30 NA CAWSHGGGNGNTIYF TGTGCCTGGAGCCACGGCGGGGGTAATGGAAACACCATATATTTT
TRBJ1-1 TRBD1 TRBV11-2 NA CASSYGTGRGINTEAFF TGTGCCAGCAGTTACGGGACAGGGCGCGGTATAAACACTGAAGCTTTCTTT
TRBJ2-7 TRBD2 TRBV6-2/TRBV6-3 NA CASSYSSGRVYEQYF TGTGCCAGCAGTTATAGTAGCGGGCGAGTTTACGAGCAGTACTTC
TRBJ1-6 NA TRBV4-1 few CASSQAGRTSSYNSPLHF TGCGCCAGCAGCCAAGCGGGCAGGACAAGCTCCTATAATTCACCCCTCCACTTT
TRBJ2-7 TRBD2 TRBV5-1 NA CASSLWREGPLEQYF TGCGCCAGCAGCTTGTGGCGGGAGGGCCCTCTCGAGCAGTACTTC
TRBJ2-2 TRBD1 TRBV7-7 NA CASSAGQGGIGELFF TGTGCTAGCAGCGCAGGACAGGGTGGGATCGGGGAGCTGTTTTTT
TRBJ2-5 NA TRBV28 NA CASSSTSVGETQYF TGTGCCAGCAGTTCGACATCGGTAGGAGAGACCCAGTACTTC
TRBJ2-1 TRBD2 TRBV12-3/TRBV12-4 few CASSYGLAGDQFF TGTGCCAGCAGTTACGGACTAGCGGGAGATCAGTTCTTC
TRBJ2-7 NA TRBV5-1 once CASSLVWESTYEQYF TGCGCCAGCAGCTTGGTTTGGGAGTCTACCTACGAGCAGTACTTC
TRBJ2-7 TRBD2 TRBV3-1/TRBV3-2 NA CASSQDPSGRLYEQYF TGTGCCAGCAGCCAAGATCCCAGCGGGAGGCTCTACGAGCAGTACTTC
TRBJ1-1 NA TRBV5-1 NA CASSPNRRNTEAFF TGCGCCAGCAGCCCAAATCGGAGGAACACTGAAGCTTTCTTT
TRBJ1-3 NA TRBV3-1/TRBV3-2 NA CASSQDSWRGNTIYF TGTGCCAGCAGCCAAGATTCGTGGCGGGGAAACACCATATATTTT
TRBJ1-2 NA TRBV7-3 NA CASSLTAGVGYGYTF TGTGCCAGCAGCTTAACGGCGGGGGTTGGCTATGGCTACACCTTC
TRBJ1-4 NA TRBV7-2 NA CASSLAGLTSGEKLFF TGTGCCAGCAGCTTAGCGGGACTAACCTCGGGCGAAAAACTGTTTTTT
TRBJ1-5 NA TRBV28 NA CASSQNQPQHF TGTGCCAGCAGTCAAAATCAGCCCCAGCATTTT
TRBJ1-1 NA TRBV19 NA CASSDGGMNTEAFF TGTGCCAGTAGTGACGGAGGGATGAACACTGAAGCTTTCTTT
TRBJ2-1 NA TRBV7-8 NA CASSDTGTRNNEQFF TGTGCCAGCAGCGACACCGGGACTCGCAATAATGAGCAGTTCTTC
TRBJ2-3 TRBD1 TRBV6-2/TRBV6-3 NA CASSSMDRAADTQYF TGTGCCAGCAGTTCCATGGACAGGGCGGCAGATACGCAGTATTTT
TRBJ2-5 NA TRBV3-1/TRBV3-2 NA CASSQAMDFRGETQYF TGTGCCAGCAGCCAAGCTATGGACTTCCGAGGGGAGACCCAGTACTTC
TRBJ1-1 NA TRBV9 few CASSVEPRGTEAFF TGTGCCAGCAGCGTAGAACCCCGGGGCACTGAAGCTTTCTTT
TRBJ1-4 TRBD1 TRBV6-5 once CASSNRDRGPEKLFF TGTGCCAGCAGTAATAGGGACAGGGGGCCCGAAAAACTGTTTTTT
TRBJ2-3 TRBD2 TRBV5-1 NA CASSRSGLASTDTQYF TGCGCCAGCAGCCGGTCCGGACTAGCCAGCACAGATACGCAGTATTTT
TRBJ2-3 TRBD1 TRBV28 NA CASSRDSHSTDTQYF TGTGCCAGCAGTCGGGACAGTCACAGCACAGATACGCAGTATTTT
TRBJ2-5 TRBD1 TRBV11-2 NA CASSRGPDRGIQETQYF TGTGCCAGCAGCCGGGGACCGGACAGGGGCATCCAAGAGACCCAGTACTTC
TRBJ2-3 TRBD1 TRBV2 NA CASSERDRASTDTQYF TGTGCCAGCAGTGAGCGGGACAGGGCTAGCACAGATACGCAGTATTTT
TRBJ2-5 TRBD2 TRBV2 NA CASRGLAGGSGTQYF TGTGCCAGCAGGGGACTAGCGGGAGGGTCGGGGACCCAGTACTTC
TRBJ2-7 NA TRBV18 NA CASSQQGSYEQYF TGTGCCAGCTCACAACAGGGATCCTACGAGCAGTACTTC
TRBJ2-1 TRBD2 TRBV7-2 NA CASSPRLAGGNEQFF TGTGCCAGCAGCCCTCGACTAGCGGGAGGCAATGAGCAGTTCTTC
TRBJ2-1 NA TRBV30 NA CAWSYPNEQFF TGTGCCTGGAGTTATCCGAATGAGCAGTTCTTC
TRBJ2-3 TRBD2 TRBV11-2 NA CASSFLTSGSADTQYF TGTGCCAGCAGCTTCCTCACTAGCGGGAGTGCGGATACGCAGTATTTT
TRBJ1-1 TRBD1 TRBV7-9 NA CASSSTGAKDLNTEAFF TGTGCCAGCAGCTCCACAGGGGCTAAAGATCTGAACACTGAAGCTTTCTTT
TRBJ1-5 NA TRBV7-9 NA CASSPAGGVQPQHF TGTGCCAGCAGCCCCGCCGGCGGGGTTCAGCCCCAGCATTTT
TRBJ2-3 NA TRBV6-2/TRBV6-3 NA CASSAEGSTDTQYF TGTGCCAGCAGTGCGGAGGGTAGCACAGATACGCAGTATTTT
TRBJ2-5 TRBD2 TRBV7-2 NA CASSLASGGVLKETQYF TGTGCCAGCAGCTTAGCTAGCGGGGGGGTGCTTAAAGAGACCCAGTACTTC
TRBJ2-7 NA TRBV18 NA CASSPDRLYEQYF TGTGCCAGCTCACCCGACAGGCTATACGAGCAGTACTTC
TRBJ1-6 NA TRBV28 NA CASSPGRGNSPLHF TGTGCCAGCAGTCCGGGCAGGGGAAATTCACCCCTCCACTTT
TRBJ1-5 TRBD1 TRBV2 few CASSEQGARQPQHF TGTGCCAGCAGTGAACAGGGGGCGCGTCAGCCCCAGCATTTT
TRBJ1-4 TRBD1 TRBV30 once CAWAGTGNEKLFF TGTGCCTGGGCAGGGACAGGAAATGAAAAACTGTTTTTT
TRBJ2-2 TRBD1 TRBV19 NA CASKGDRNTGELFF TGTGCCAGTAAGGGGGACAGGAACACCGGGGAGCTGTTTTTT
TRBJ1-2 TRBD1 TRBV5-6 NA CASSPGTGLNYGYTF TGTGCCAGCAGCCCCGGGACAGGGCTTAACTATGGCTACACCTTC
TRBJ1-1 NA TRBV7-3 NA CASSPNTKTGEAFF TGTGCCAGCAGCCCAAACACTAAAACAGGTGAAGCTTTCTTT
TRBJ2-2 TRBD2 TRBV19 NA CASSSGLAGDSTGELFF TGTGCCAGTAGTAGCGGCCTAGCGGGAGATTCAACCGGGGAGCTGTTTTTT
TRBJ1-4 NA TRBV28 NA CASSLRLNEKLFF TGTGCCAGCAGTCTAAGACTTAATGAAAAACTGTTTTTT
TRBJ1-6 NA TRBV3-1/TRBV3-2 NA CASSQEMGTPYNSPLHF TGTGCCAGCAGCCAAGAAATGGGCACCCCCTATAATTCACCCCTCCACTTT
TRBJ1-2 TRBD1 TRBV19 once CASSLRLSGQGTYGYTF TGTGCCAGTAGTCTTCGGTTATCGGGACAGGGCACCTATGGCTACACCTTC
TRBJ1-1 TRBD1 TRBV18 NA CASSPGQGSEAFF TGTGCCAGCTCACCGGGACAGGGGTCTGAAGCTTTCTTT
TRBJ2-5 TRBD2 TRBV7-8 NA CASSYGTRGETQYF TGTGCCAGCAGCTACGGGACTAGGGGAGAGACCCAGTACTTC
TRBJ1-2 NA TRBV28 NA CASSITGPYGGYTF TGTGCCAGCAGCATTACAGGGCCCTATGGGGGCTACACCTTC
TRBJ2-1 NA TRBV25-1 NA CASSEVSSHEQFF TGTGCCAGCAGTGAGGTCTCTAGCCATGAGCAGTTCTTC